The rows below give T cell receptor beta chains drawn from one sample of a study of OX40 agonist ivuxolimab in advanced cancers. Measured with immunoSEQ multiplex PCR; TCRdb has only the in-frame clones, and not every one. Of under 35,000 clones in the sample, about 90% were seen once. Sequenced here: CD4+ or CD8+ T cells sorted from blood, sampled in a trial of the OX40 agonist ivuxolimab. All receptors derive from an adult with an advanced solid tumor such as melanoma, head and neck, liver or kidney cancer. Both conserved end residues are part of each CDR3. The D gene is left open where the match is weak. Clone size is not always given. Where it is, it says once, few, many or a class for expanded clones.

clone_size j_call d_call v_call cdr3_aa cdr3_nt
. TRBJ2-1 TRBD2 TRBV2 CASKWGGSTSSYNEQFF TGTGCCAGCAAATGGGGCGGGAGTACGAGCTCCTACAATGAGCAGTTCTTC
. TRBJ1-2 . TRBV10-3 CAISETARSGDGYTF TGTGCCATCAGTGAGACCGCTCGTTCTGGTGATGGCTACACCTTC
. TRBJ2-7 . TRBV7-9 CASSLAGLGTYEQYF TGTGCCAGCAGCTTAGCCGGCTTGGGGACCTACGAGCAGTACTTC
. TRBJ1-1 . TRBV19 CASSTLFRGNTEAFF TGTGCCAGTAGTACCCTCTTTAGGGGGAACACTGAAGCTTTCTTT
. TRBJ2-5 TRBD2 TRBV2 CASRTSPGETQYF TGTGCCAGCAGGACTAGCCCGGGAGAGACCCAGTACTTC
. TRBJ2-1 . TRBV5-1 CASSLEWAVDEQFF TGCGCCAGCAGCTTGGAGTGGGCAGTCGATGAGCAGTTCTTC
. TRBJ2-1 TRBD2 TRBV6-5 CASVGPRLADNEQFF TGTGCCAGCGTAGGGCCGAGACTAGCGGACAATGAGCAGTTCTTC
. TRBJ2-5 . TRBV5-4 CASSFRRGEETQYF TGTGCCAGCAGCTTCCGTAGGGGAGAAGAGACCCAGTACTTC
once TRBJ2-5 . TRBV15 CATSRLVGETQYF TGTGCCACCAGCAGACTAGTAGGAGAGACCCAGTACTTC
. TRBJ2-7 TRBD2 TRBV4-2 CASSPQASSGNQRVYEQYF TGTGCCAGCAGCCCGCAGGCCTCTAGCGGGAACCAACGGGTCTACGAGCAGTACTTC